Given below is one T cell receptor (beta chain) in context. This entry belongs to a study of technical replicates of blood from four donors. TCRdb's copy holds only in-frame clones and misses some; the assay was immunoSEQ multiplex PCR. The repertoire holds 95,000 to 100,000 clones, with roughly 95% as singletons. This CDR3 has 14 residues. Trimming left V 5 bases short and J 0 bases short, with 10 bases between. Germline lookup yields CDR1 SGHTA and CDR2 FQGTGA. Sequenced sample: T cells isolated from PBMCs. The origin of this receptor is a human donor in good health. The V and J genes are TRBV7-3 and TRBJ1-2; D possibly corresponds to TRBD1 (5 bases). CDR3 sequence (DNA): TGTGCCAGCAGCAACCGACAGTCTAACTATGGCTACACCTTC. It codes for CASSNRQSNYGYTF. Filled out from reference TRBV7-3 and TRBJ1-2, the complete variable domain reads GAGVSQTPSNKVTEKGKYVELRCDPISGHTALYWYRQSLGQGPEFLIYFQGTGAADDSGLPNDRFFAVRPEGSVSTLKIQRTERGDSAVYLCASSNRQSNYGYTFGSGTRLTVV.